One sample yielded the 13 T cell receptor beta chains listed below, sequenced in a study of regulatory T cells listed by TCRdb under 2018. Library construction relied on the immunoSEQ multiplex PCR assay. In the multiplex PCR, 52 forward TRBV primers and 13 reverse TRBJ primers were used, and assay-based and computational corrections were applied for amplification bias. The source is immuneACCESS, and TCRdb retained only in-frame sequences with V and J called. Part of the clones is not carried over; for the studies checked, unresolved V genes explain less than half of this, and the remainder is unexplained. The sample table records tens of thousands of clones; roughly 92% of these occur just once. In total, the top ten clones hold 0.98% of the sample. What the authors observed across the whole study: Enrichment for hydrophobic residues at CDR3 positions 6 and 7 was found in conventional CD4+ T cells from CD3G-deficient patients, suggesting more self-reactive specificities.

These receptors have no identified antigens. The sequenced sample was conventional CD4+ T cells sorted from blood. All receptors come from a child aged 2-9 years with CD3G deficiency.

The chain uses TRBV5-1 and TRBJ1-4; possibly TRBD1 for D (6 bases). This CDR3 comprises 15 residues. Per the germline V gene, CDR1 is SGHRS and CDR2 is YFSETQ. Trimming cost V 4 bases and J 5 bases, with 15 bases left between them. In DNA, the CDR3 is TGCGCCAGCAGCCAAACTTGGGGGCAGAATGAAAAACTGTTTTTT. Its translation: CASSQTWGQNEKLFF.

In this sample, this clone turned up once. CDR3 protein: CASSLLAGAPYNEQFF. The CDR3 DNA follows: TGTGCCAGCAGCTTACTAGCGGGAGCACCCTACAATGAGCAGTTCTTC. The chain uses TRBV7-9 and TRBJ2-1; TRBD2 agrees at 10 bases. The CDR3 covers 16 residues. Germline V gives CDR1 SEHNR, CDR2 FQNEAQ (reference sequence). V lost 2 bases and J lost 2; bases outside the gene matches: 3.

The chain employs TRBV7-9 and TRBJ2-5; D is possibly TRBD1 or TRBD2 (5 bases each). The germline V gene encodes CDR1 SEHNR and CDR2 FQNEAQ (reference sequence). V lost 5 bases, J lost 6 bases, and 13 bases lay in between. The CDR3 totals 13 residues. The CDR3: CASSPGPQQTQYF. DNA of the CDR3: TGTGCCAGCAGCCCGGGACCTCAGCAGACCCAGTACTTC.

The chain joins TRBV18 to TRBJ2-7; either TRBD1 or TRBD2 may supply D (5 bases each). The germline V gene has CDR1 KGHSH and CDR2 LQKENI. This CDR3 has 15 residues. Trimming shortened V by 5 bases and J by 2 bases, and 16 bases separated the two germline ends. This CDR3 reads CASSEGWSPPYEQYF. CDR3 nucleotides: TGTGCCAGCTCAGAGGGGTGGTCACCCCCCTACGAGCAGTACTTC.

This rearrangement joins TRBV5-1 to TRBJ2-5; perhaps TRBD2 as D (5 bases). Germline V gene data show CDR1 as SGHRS and CDR2 as YFSETQ. The CDR3 is 14 residues long. V dropped 0 bases and J dropped 3 bases, with 9 bases sitting between them. In nucleotides, the CDR3 is TGCGCCAGCAGCTTGGAACGGGGAGAAGAGACCCAGTACTTC. Amino acids: CASSLERGEETQYF. The full variable domain, in which reference TRBV5-1 and TRBJ2-5 provide the parts outside the CDR3, is KAGVTQTPRYLIKTRGQQVTLSCSPISGHRSVSWYQQTPGQGLQFLFEYFSETQRNKGNFPGRFSGRQFSNSRSEMNVSTLELGDSALYLCASSLERGEETQYFGPGTRLLVL.

This clone came up once. This chain uses TRBV5-1 with TRBJ1-2; D unresolved. This CDR3 comprises 12 residues. Per germline, CDR1 SGHRS and CDR2 YFSETQ. The V end was cut by 0 bases, the J end by 5 bases, with 5 bases between. The CDR3 loop reads CASSLDGYGYTF. The CDR3 nucleotides are TGCGCCAGCAGCTTGGACGGATATGGCTACACCTTC.

This rearrangement joins TRBV5-1 to TRBJ2-7; 7 bases match TRBD2. The J segment lost 4 bases and the V segment lost 5 bases, leaving 6 bases of the junction unmatched. CDR1 is SGHRS and CDR2 is YFSETQ in the germline V gene. The CDR3 contains 13 residues. The CDR3 DNA follows: TGCGCCAGCAGTTCCGGGACTACTTACGAGCAGTACTTC. Translated, it gives CASSSGTTYEQYF.

The chain couples TRBV28 to TRBJ2-1; 7 nucleotides agree with TRBD1. Germline V gene sequence: CDR1 MDHEN, CDR2 SYDVKM. This CDR3 comprises 13 residues. V shed 8 bases, J shed 5 bases, and the junction held 6 bases outside the gene matches. CDR3 DNA sequence: TGTGCCAGCGGCCTGACAGGGAACAATGAGCAGTTCTTC. Encoded protein: CASGLTGNNEQFF.

J is TRBJ1-4 and V is TRBV28; 9 bases map to TRBD1. J gave up 10 bases and V 6 bases, and 12 bases lay outside the gene matches. The germline V gene encodes CDR1 MDHEN and CDR2 SYDVKM. The CDR3 is 15 residues long. The CDR3 DNA sequence: TGTGCCAGCAGGGCCCGGGACAGGGCCCCGGCAAAACTGTTTTTT. Its protein is CASRARDRAPAKLFF. Looking up the rest from reference TRBV28 and TRBJ1-4 gives the full variable domain: DVKVTQSSRYLVKRTGEKVFLECVQDMDHENMFWYRQDPGLGLRLIYFSYDVKMKEKGDIPEGYSVSREKKERFSLILESASTNQTSMYLCASRARDRAPAKLFFGSGTQLSVL.

This chain connects TRBV5-1 to TRBJ2-3; the D is unclear. The CDR3 is 14 amino acids. V lost 0 bases to trimming and J lost 0 bases, with 5 bases between them. Germline lookup yields CDR1 SGHRS and CDR2 YFSETQ. The CDR3 DNA is TGCGCCAGCAGCTTGGGGCAGAGCACAGATACGCAGTATTTT. Translating gives CASSLGQSTDTQYF.

This clone was found once. The chain recombines TRBV19 with TRBJ1-5; 7 positions match TRBD1. V lost 5 bases, J lost 7 bases, and 8 bases stayed unmatched. The CDR3 has 14 residues. Germline V lookup: CDR1 LNHDA, CDR2 SQIVND (reference sequence). CDR3 loop: CASSEYRGTQPQHF. The CDR3 DNA reads TGTGCCAGTAGTGAATACAGGGGAACACAGCCCCAGCATTTT.

The V gene is TRBV18, the J gene TRBJ2-5, with D perhaps matching TRBD1 (6 bases). Trimming removed 4 bases from V and 2 bases from J, with 8 bases in between. The CDR3 has 13 amino acids. The germline CDR1 and CDR2 sequences are KGHSH and LQKENI. The CDR3 DNA reads TGTGCCAGCTCACTAGGACAGCAAGAGACCCAGTACTTC. Protein sequence: CASSLGQQETQYF.

The genes are TRBV6-1 and TRBJ2-7; possible D gene TRBD1, 5 bases. The CDR3 contains 13 residues. Germline V lookup: CDR1 MNHNS, CDR2 SASEGT. V gave up 5 bases and J gave up 2 bases, with 10 bases separating them. CDR3 amino acids: CASSSREAYEQYF. For the CDR3, the DNA is TGTGCCAGCAGTTCCAGGGAAGCCTACGAGCAGTACTTC.